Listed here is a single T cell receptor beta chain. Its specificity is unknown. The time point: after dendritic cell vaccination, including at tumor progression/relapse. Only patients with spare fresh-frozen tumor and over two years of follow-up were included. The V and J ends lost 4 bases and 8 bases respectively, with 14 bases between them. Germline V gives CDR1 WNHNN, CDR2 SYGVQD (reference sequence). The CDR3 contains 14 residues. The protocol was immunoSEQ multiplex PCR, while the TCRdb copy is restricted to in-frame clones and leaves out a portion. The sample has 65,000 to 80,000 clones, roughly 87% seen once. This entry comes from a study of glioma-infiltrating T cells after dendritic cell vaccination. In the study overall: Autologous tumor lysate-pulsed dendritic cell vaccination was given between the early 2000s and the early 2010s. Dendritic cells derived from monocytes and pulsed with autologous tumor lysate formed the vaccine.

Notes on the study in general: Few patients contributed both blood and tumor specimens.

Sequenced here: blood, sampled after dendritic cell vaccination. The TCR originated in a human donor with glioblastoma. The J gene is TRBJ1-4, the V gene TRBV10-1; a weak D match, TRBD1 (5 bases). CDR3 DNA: TGCGCCAGCAGTGTAGGGGCGCGAGGCGAAAAACTGTTTTTT. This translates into CASSVGARGEKLFF.